This entry describes one T cell receptor beta chain. The target antigen is unknown. The sample comes from a study of T cells in tuberculosis. Study-level points and caveats: Shorter CDR3-alpha in active tuberculosis partly drove smaller distances.

Latent tuberculosis screening used tuberculin skin test and IGRA at entry. On average approximately 100,000 T cells per donor were immunosequenced. CDR3 length equals 16 residues. J was trimmed by 5 bases and V by 0 bases; bases with no gene match: 8. CDR1 is SEHNR and CDR2 is FQNEAQ in the germline V gene (reference sequence). Data came from immunoSEQ multiplex PCR; TCRdb stores just in-frame clones and leaves some out. This table holds 30,000 to 35,000 clones, approximately 90% found once. This TCR was recovered from a donor aged 10-29 years with latent tuberculosis or without tuberculosis infection. V is TRBV7-9 and J is TRBJ2-3; 7 bases agree with TRBD1. Sequencing input: PBMCs. CDR3 sequence (DNA): TGTGCCAGCAGCTTAGCCCCGACAGGGTACGGAGATACGCAGTATTTT. This codes for CASSLAPTGYGDTQYF.